This is a list of T cell receptor beta chains from one sample in a study of blood T cell repertoires in COVID-19. Generated by immunoSEQ multiplex PCR, the TCRdb table keeps only in-frame clones and is missing some. The repertoire includes hundreds of thousands of clones, 75% to 90% of them detected once, and about 2.2% sits in the top ten. The source material was PBMCs or T cells enriched from blood (not recorded which). The receptors come from a woman aged 18-29 years who had recovered from COVID-19. Both conserved end residues are trimmed from each CDR3. Fields, in order: V gene, clone size, J gene, CDR3 protein. A clone size is listed for some rows: how often the clone was seen (once, few, many), or a class if it is expanded.

>TRBV4-1|NA|TRBJ2-2
ASSQGQVRGPTGELF
>TRBV18|NA|TRBJ2-3
ASSPGQGGTTDTQY
>TRBV9|NA|TRBJ2-7
ASGTGGYEQY
>TRBV18|NA|TRBJ1-1
ASSPLAGGGGRVEAF
>TRBV3-1/TRBV3-2|NA|TRBJ2-3
ASSPDRRDTQY
>TRBV15|NA|TRBJ1-5
ATRSGQGANRNQPQH
>TRBV2|NA|TRBJ1-5
ASRGGSGGQPQH
>TRBV6-1|NA|TRBJ1-6
ASSEDRAPNSPLH
>TRBV6-5|NA|TRBJ1-2
ASSRGGQSAYGYT
>TRBV6-5|NA|TRBJ2-5
ATTPTGQETQY
>TRBV18|NA|TRBJ1-2
ASSPRPGQLNYGYT
>TRBV7-2|NA|TRBJ1-3
ASSLVSGAGGNTIY
>TRBV15|few|TRBJ1-1
ATSREGLRNTEAF
>TRBV10-2|NA|TRBJ2-1
ASSESPSGGAIEQF
>TRBV11-2|once|TRBJ1-2
ASSLKPFYGYT
>TRBV11-2|NA|TRBJ1-1
ASSLWRAAGGTEAF
>TRBV28|NA|TRBJ2-1
ASSFHSGGVSYNEQF
>TRBV6-5|NA|TRBJ2-3
ASMVRVTDTQY
>TRBV12-2|NA|TRBJ2-1
ASRPRVSNEQF
>TRBV7-6|NA|TRBJ2-1
ASSLEVSGGYNNEQF
>TRBV28|NA|TRBJ2-5
ASSFVTVQETQY